Presented here are 9 T cell receptor beta chains from one specimen sequenced in a study of blood T cell repertoires in COVID-19. The table came from immunoSEQ multiplex PCR; TCRdb's copy has only in-frame clones and leaves some out. The data hold approximately 85,000 clones, with approximately 92% observed a single time. Sequenced sample: peripheral blood. These receptors all come from a woman aged 55-69 years with active COVID-19.

In this sample, this clone turned up a few times. The DNA for the CDR3 is TGTGCCAGCAGTCCCCGAAGGGGACAGGGTTTGAATTCACCCCTCCACTTT. This codes for CASSPRRGQGLNSPLHF. The V call is TRBV6-2 or TRBV6-3, the J call TRBJ1-6, with TRBD1 matching 9 bases. The CDR3 length is 17 residues. Germline CDR1 reads MNHEY; CDR2 reads SVGEGT. J lost 7 bases, V lost 5 bases, and 12 bases had no gene match.

The CDR3 nucleotides read TGTGCCAGCAGCTTGGGGACTAGCGGGGATGGAGAGACCCAGTACTTC. As protein: CASSLGTSGDGETQYF. This chain joins TRBV7-2 and TRBJ2-5; 13 nucleotides agree with TRBD2. CDR1 SGHTA and CDR2 FQGNSA come from the germline V gene. The CDR3 sequence is 16 residues long. Unmatched junction bases numbered 5, after V lost 3 bases and J lost 4 bases.

The gene calls are TRBV3-1 (or the pseudogene TRBV3-2) and TRBJ1-4, with TRBD1 as a possible D gene (6 bases). Germline lookup yields CDR1 LGHDT and CDR2 YNNKEL (reference sequence). This CDR3 has 17 amino acids. Deletions cut 4 bases from V and 8 bases from J, with 23 bases between. The CDR3 is CASSPGQGQSSGEKLFF. The CDR3 DNA follows: TGTGCCAGCAGCCCCGGGCAGGGGCAATCATCAGGAGAAAAACTGTTTTTT.

Only a few counts were recorded for this clone. The V gene is TRBV13, the J gene TRBJ2-3; D might be TRBD2 (6 bases). The CDR3 has 16 amino acids. Trimming left V 2 bases short and J 2 bases short, with 14 bases between. CDR1 and CDR2 (germline): PRHDT, FYEKMQ (reference sequence). In DNA, the CDR3 is TGTGCCAGCAGCTTATGGGGGGATTGGTACACAGATACGCAGTATTTT. It specifies CASSLWGDWYTDTQYF.

V is TRBV2 and J is TRBJ2-7; 8 nucleotides match TRBD1. V was clipped by 3 bases and J by 3 bases; unmatched bases: 7. CDR3 length equals 15 residues. Germline CDR1 is SNHLY and CDR2 is FYNNEI. Here the CDR3 DNA reads TGTGCCAGCAGTGAGATCGGGACAGGAGACTACGAGCAGTACTTC. Translating gives CASSEIGTGDYEQYF.

V is TRBV30 and J is TRBJ2-1, with 8 bases that match TRBD2. The CDR3 runs to 13 residues. V lost 4 bases and J lost 7; bases outside the gene matches: 6. In germline, CDR1 is GTSNPN, CDR2 SVGIG (reference sequence). In DNA, the CDR3 is TGTGCCTGGACCCCGGGACTAGTTAATGAGCAGTTCTTC. It yields the protein CAWTPGLVNEQFF.

The chain is built from TRBV28 and TRBJ1-1, with D possibly TRBD1 on 5 matching bases. This CDR3 comprises 14 residues. The germline V and J ends were trimmed by 6 bases and 0 bases, with 11 bases remaining between them. Germline V CDR1 and CDR2: MDHEN, SYDVKM. CDR3 residues: CASSRGDLNTEAFF. DNA for the CDR3: TGTGCCAGCAGCCGGGGGGATTTGAACACTGAAGCTTTCTTT.

The chain combines TRBV28 with TRBJ1-4; 10 bases are a match to TRBD1. V shed 5 bases and J 6 bases; nucleotides not matched to a gene: 6. Germline CDR1 is MDHEN and CDR2 is SYDVKM. The CDR3 is made up of 15 amino acids. The CDR3 DNA reads TGTGCCAGCAGTCCCCCGGGACAGGGGTATGAAAAACTGTTTTTT. Its translation is CASSPPGQGYEKLFF.

The chain joins TRBV7-2 to TRBJ2-7; D perhaps matches TRBD2 (7 bases). The CDR3 sequence is 12 residues long. CDR1 SGHTA and CDR2 FQGNSA come from the germline V gene. The germline V and J ends were trimmed by 2 bases and 7 bases, with 9 bases remaining between them. The CDR3: CASSLRGGEQYF. CDR3 sequence (DNA): TGTGCCAGCAGCTTAAGGGGGGGGGAGCAGTACTTC. The full variable domain, its missing parts supplied by reference TRBV7-2 and TRBJ2-7, is GAGVSQSPSNKVTEKGKDVELRCDPISGHTALYWYRQSLGQGLEFLIYFQGNSAPDKSGLPSDRFSAERTGGSVSTLTIQRTQQEDSAVYLCASSLRGGEQYFGPGTRLTVT.